These 2 T cell receptor beta chains originate from one sample sequenced in a study of CD8+CD57+ T cells in acquired aplastic anemia. It was patients with CD8+CD57+ cell expansion by flow cytometry who were chosen for sequencing. TCR beta VDJ and CDR3 were profiled, and genomic DNA was the template. MiXCR, run by TCRdb on the reads, gives a single entry per CDR3 protein. The sample records a few hundred thousand distinct CDR3 sequences, around 33% being singletons. The sequenced sample consisted of sorted CD4+, CD8+, or CD8+CD57+ T cells (not recorded which) from PBMCs. These receptors all come from a human donor with aplastic anemia.

As regards this clonotype: The germline gene is not matched at one end of the junction; a read error may be the cause. CDR3 DNA: TGTGCCACCAGTGATTTGAGGGGACGGACTGAAGCTTTC. Protein: CATSDLRGRTEAF. The J gene is TRBJ2-6, the V gene TRBV24-1, with D perhaps given as TRBD1 or TRBD2 (5 bases each). Germline V CDR1 and CDR2: KGHDR, SFDVKD. The CDR3 contains 13 residues.

This clonotype was seen a few times. In DNA form, the CDR3 reads TGTGCCAGCAGCGTAGATGGCGGGAGGCTCACCAATGAGCAGTTCTTC. It specifies CASSVDGGRLTNEQFF. The J gene is TRBJ2-1, the V gene TRBV9, with 8 bases matching TRBD2. CDR1 is SGDLS, CDR2 YYNGEE, per germline. The CDR3 sequence is 16 residues long. Unmatched junction bases numbered 8, after V lost 0 bases and J lost 6 bases.